These 17 T cell receptor beta chains share one sample of origin, sequenced in a study of OX40 agonist ivuxolimab in advanced cancers. Some clones are missing from TCRdb's copy, which holds only in-frame ones; the method was immunoSEQ multiplex PCR. The sample records tens of thousands of clones, 94% being singletons. The source was CD4+ or CD8+ T cells sorted from blood, collected in a trial of the OX40 agonist ivuxolimab. All receptors derive from an adult with an advanced solid tumor such as melanoma, head and neck, liver or kidney cancer.

V is TRBV7-9 and J is TRBJ1-1, with D possibly TRBD1 on 5 matching bases. The CDR3 covers 11 residues. V lost 5 bases, J lost 7 bases, and 8 bases lay in between. In germline, CDR1 is SEHNR, CDR2 FQNEAQ (reference sequence). The CDR3 region is CASSQTGEAFF. The CDR3 DNA reads as TGTGCCAGCAGCCAAACAGGTGAAGCTTTCTTT.

Remarks on this clone: One end of the junction does not line up with germline, which may come from a read error. The rearrangement links TRBV7-7 to TRBJ2-7, with 8 bases aligning to TRBD1. CDR1 and CDR2 from the germline V gene are SSHAT and FNYEAQ (reference sequence). The length of the CDR3 is 16 residues. The CDR3 protein is CASSLESPDRVDEQYF. CDR3 DNA: TGTGCTAGCAGCTTAGAATCGCCGGACAGGGTCGACGAGCAGTACTTC.

The chain has TRBV6-5 and TRBJ1-1; 11 bases map to TRBD1. CDR1 and CDR2 (germline): MNHEY, SVGAGI. The CDR3 is 14 amino acids. J gave up 6 bases and V 4 bases, and 4 bases lay outside the gene matches. The CDR3 sequence is CASSLGQGASEAFF. In nucleotides, the CDR3 is TGTGCCAGCAGTTTAGGACAGGGGGCTTCTGAAGCTTTCTTT.

J is TRBJ2-3 and V is TRBV4-1; no clear D gene. CDR1 MGHRA and CDR2 YSYEKL come from the germline V gene. V lost 3 bases and J lost 0, with 22 bases in between. CDR3 length equals 19 residues. The CDR3 DNA is TGCGCCAGCAGCCACCCGACCCTTGTAGTGGAAGTGAGCACAGATACGCAGTATTTT. Its translation: CASSHPTLVVEVSTDTQYF.

CDR3 amino acids: CASWDRGSQETQYF. CDR3 bases: TGTGCCAGCTGGGACAGGGGATCCCAAGAGACCCAGTACTTC. The rearrangement uses TRBV6-1 and TRBJ2-5; TRBD1 matches 10 bases. The CDR3 consists of 14 residues. Germline V gives CDR1 MNHNS, CDR2 SASEGT. The J segment lost 1 base and the V segment lost 8 bases, leaving 4 bases of the junction unmatched.

The V and J genes are TRBV27 and TRBJ2-7; D gene ambiguous. V lost 2 bases and J lost 3, with 11 bases in between. The CDR3 sequence is 14 residues long. Germline loops: CDR1 MNHEY, CDR2 SMNVEV (reference sequence). CDR3 nucleotide sequence: TGTGCCAGCAGTTTAAACCCCTTCTTCTACGAGCAGTACTTC. Protein product: CASSLNPFFYEQYF.

The chain couples TRBV28 to TRBJ2-1, with 8 bases lining up with TRBD2. V gave up 6 bases and J gave up 6 bases; unmatched junction bases: 10. The CDR3 contains 15 residues. Germline-derived CDR1 and CDR2 are MDHEN and SYDVKM. CDR3 coding DNA: TGTGCCAGCAGATTCCAACTAGCGGAAGGCAATGAGCAGTTCTTC. This translates into CASRFQLAEGNEQFF.

The chain recombines TRBV5-5 with TRBJ2-3, with unresolved D. CDR1 and CDR2 (germline): SGHKS, YYEKEE (reference sequence). The V gene lost 0 bases and the J gene lost 1 base, with 18 bases spanning the gap. This CDR3 region has 18 residues. CDR3 sequence: CASSLEPDRFSRTDTQYF. The DNA for the CDR3 is TGTGCCAGCAGCTTGGAACCGGACCGCTTTTCTCGCACAGATACGCAGTATTTT.

The genes are TRBV7-2 and TRBJ2-7, with TRBD1 matching over 9 bases. J lost 3 bases, V lost 3 bases, and 6 bases had no gene match. Germline CDR1 is SGHTA and CDR2 is FQGNSA. The CDR3 has 15 residues. As DNA, the CDR3 is TGTGCCAGCAGCTTGGGACAGGGACATTTCTACGAGCAGTACTTC. Its translation is CASSLGQGHFYEQYF.

The CDR3 loop is CASSLSRRGGAGTDTQYF. CDR3 DNA: TGTGCCAGCAGTTTATCTAGGCGGGGGGGGGCGGGGACAGATACGCAGTATTTT. The chain combines TRBV27 with TRBJ2-3; 9 nucleotides match TRBD2. The J segment lost 3 bases and the V segment lost 0 bases, leaving 10 bases of the junction unmatched. Germline V gene data show CDR1 as MNHEY and CDR2 as SMNVEV (reference sequence). CDR3 length: 18 amino acids.

Comments on this clone: The sample carries other DNA sequences with the same CDR3. V gene TRBV6-5 combines with J gene TRBJ1-1; possible D gene TRBD1, 5 bases. The CDR3 runs 12 residues. V was pared by 2 bases and J by 5 bases, with 6 bases between. CDR1 is MNHEY and CDR2 is SVGAGI in the germline V gene. CDR3 residues: CASSYGGTEAFF. CDR3 nucleotides: TGTGCCAGCAGTTACGGGGGAACTGAAGCTTTCTTT.

The J gene is TRBJ2-1, the V gene TRBV7-6, with D tentatively TRBD1 or TRBD2 (5 bases each). Germline loops: CDR1 SGHVS, CDR2 FNYEAQ. V lost 3 bases, J lost 8 bases, and 14 bases lay in between. The CDR3 spans 14 residues. CDR3 protein: CASSLVGVRDEQFF. The CDR3 DNA is TGTGCCAGCAGCTTGGTGGGGGTCCGGGATGAGCAGTTCTTC.

The chain carries TRBV7-9 and TRBJ2-1; D might be TRBD1 (6 bases). CDR3 size: 16 residues. V shed 3 bases and J shed 8 bases, with 20 bases lying between them. Germline V lookup: CDR1 SEHNR, CDR2 FQNEAQ (reference sequence). In DNA form, the CDR3 reads TGTGCCAGCAGCTTGGGTTGGTGGGAGAAGGGGGATGAGCAGTTCTTC. Protein sequence: CASSLGWWEKGDEQFF.

The J gene is TRBJ2-7, the V gene TRBV4-2, with TRBD1 matching over 7 bases. CDR1 and CDR2 (germline): LGHNA, YNFKEQ. Losses at the gene ends were 1 base for V and 1 base for J; bases not matched to a gene: 7. The CDR3 spans 16 residues. The DNA of the CDR3 is TGTGCCAGCAGCCAAGCTGGCAGGGGGTATTCCTACGAGCAGTACTTC. Translated: CASSQAGRGYSYEQYF.

The chain combines TRBV27 with TRBJ1-1; D possibly corresponds to TRBD1 (5 bases). This CDR3 contains 14 residues. Germline values: CDR1 MNHEY, CDR2 SMNVEV (reference sequence). Trimming cost V 2 bases and J 1 base, with 8 bases left between them. CDR3: CASSLGGTNTEAFF. The CDR3 coding sequence is TGTGCCAGCAGTTTAGGGGGGACGAACACTGAAGCTTTCTTT.

J is TRBJ1-2 and V is TRBV2, with D tentatively TRBD1 (5 bases). V was cut by 8 bases and J by 4 bases, with 14 bases left in between. This CDR3 is 13 amino acids long. Germline-derived CDR1 and CDR2 are SNHLY and FYNNEI. In DNA form, the CDR3 reads TGTGCCAGCGTCCAGGGTTATGGCTATGGCTACACCTTC. Its protein is CASVQGYGYGYTF.

The table lists this clone with a few counts. The J gene is TRBJ2-1, the V gene TRBV4-3; D is possibly TRBD2 (6 bases). Trimming took 1 base from V and 7 from J, leaving 23 bases between them. The CDR3 sequence is 18 residues long. The germline CDR1 and CDR2 sequences are LGHNA and YSLEER. The chain's CDR3 is CASSQAGSYGRSPNEQFF. The DNA of the CDR3 is TGCGCCAGCAGCCAAGCAGGGAGTTACGGGAGATCTCCGAATGAGCAGTTCTTC.